The entry below describes one TCR beta chain. Assay used: immunoSEQ multiplex PCR; TCRdb lists only in-frame clones, some missing. There are 350,000 to 450,000 clones in the sample; approximately 89% occur only once, and roughly 1.4% lies in the top ten. V dropped 5 bases and J dropped 2 bases, with 9 bases sitting between them. The CDR3 is 13 amino acids. CDR1 is SGHTA, CDR2 FQGTGA, per germline. These data belong to a study of blood T cell repertoires in COVID-19. Study at large: Sources were T cells, B-cell-depleted T cells, or PBMCs; the material itself was cDNA or gDNA.

A Seattle source enrolled patients during active infection and followed them longitudinally. V is TRBV7-3 and J is TRBJ2-5; D ambiguous. This receptor was identified in a woman between 35 and 50 years old with COVID-19, enrolled during active disease. Source material: peripheral blood. CDR3 loop: CASSAASQETQYF. Written as DNA, the CDR3 is TGTGCCAGCAGCGCGGCATCTCAAGAGACCCAGTACTTC.